A selection of T cell receptor beta chains follows, all from one sample in a study of regulatory T cells in long-lasting Graves disease. TCRdb recomputed calls from the multiplex PCR reads with MiXCR, one row per CDR3 protein. Of some 470,000 distinct CDR3 sequences in the sample, 20% to 25% were seen once. The sequences come from peripheral blood mononuclear cells (PBMCs), collected when the disease was refractory, from a patient treated with antithyroid drugs. All receptors derive from a female donor with Graves disease. CDR3s include the opening cysteine and the closing phenylalanine or tryptophan. Each record gives: CDR3 DNA, CDR3 protein, clone size, V gene, D gene, J gene. A D gene is named only where the DNA matches it firmly. Clone size, where shown, is once, few, many, or a class for clones that have expanded.

TGTGCCAGCAGTCCTGCCTCGGCGGGGGGGGTAGGAGGCGAGCAGTACTTC CASSPASAGGVGGEQYF many TRBV28 TRBD2 TRBJ2-7
TGTGCCAGTTCAGGGACTGAGGAAAAACTGTTTTTT CASSGTEEKLFF many TRBV2 NA TRBJ1-4
TGTGCCAGCAGTGTTGGTGTGGAAGCTTTCTTT CASSVGVEAFF many TRBV2 NA TRBJ1-1
TGTGCCAGCTCACCCTCGTCCGCAGGAAGGACTGAAGCTTTCTTT CASSPSSAGRTEAFF few TRBV18 NA TRBJ1-1
TGTGCCAGCAGTTACTCGTCCGGGGGAGAGACCCAGTACTTC CASSYSSGGETQYF many TRBV6-5 NA TRBJ2-5
TGTGCCAGCAGTTCACGGGACTTTTCTCCCCCCTACGAGCAGTACTTC CASSSRDFSPPYEQYF many TRBV28 NA TRBJ2-7
TGCAGTGCTAGCATGACTAGCGGGGGGTCCGAGCAGTACTTC CSASMTSGGSEQYF few TRBV20-1 TRBD2 TRBJ2-7
TGCGCCAGCAGCGGACCAGGGTTGAGAACTGAAGCTTTCTTT CASSGPGLRTEAFF NA TRBV5-1 NA TRBJ1-1
TGTGCCAGCAGCTCATACACCGACCGGGGGCACACTGAAGCTTTCTTT CASSSYTDRGHTEAFF NA TRBV11-1 NA TRBJ1-1
TGTGCCATCAGTGAGTTGGCCAGGGGGCGAACTGAAGCTTTCTTT CAISELARGRTEAFF NA TRBV10-3 TRBD1 TRBJ1-1
TGTGCCAGCAGCTCGGGACAGGACGGAAACACCATATATTTT CASSSGQDGNTIYF NA TRBV7-9 TRBD1 TRBJ1-3
TGCAGTGCTTTAACAGGGGATCGGGCCGGGGAGCTGTTTTTT CSALTGDRAGELFF NA TRBV20-1 TRBD1 TRBJ2-2
TGTGCCTGGAGTGTAGAGGGTACGGGCTACACCTTC CAWSVEGTGYTF NA TRBV30 NA TRBJ1-2
TGTGCCTATTCCCGACCTGGGACAGGCCAAGAGACCCAGTACTTC CAYSRPGTGQETQYF many TRBV30 TRBD1 TRBJ2-5
TGTGCCAGCCAAAAGGGCGGGAAGTACAATGAGCAGTTCTTC CASQKGGKYNEQFF NA TRBV12-3/TRBV12-4 NA TRBJ2-1
TGTGCCAGCATGAGGGACCTTAGGGGCACTGAAGCTTTCTTT CASMRDLRGTEAFF many TRBV2 NA TRBJ1-1
TGCGCCAGCAGCCAAGGCGGGAAAGGACAGGCAACTAATGAAAAACTGTTTTTT CASSQGGKGQATNEKLFF NA TRBV4-1 TRBD1 TRBJ1-4
TGTGCCAGCGAAAAGGTACTAGCGGGAGTATTAGAGACCCAGTACTTC CASEKVLAGVLETQYF NA TRBV6-1 TRBD2 TRBJ2-5
TGTGCCAGCATCCCGGCCACTAGGGCTAGCTATGGCTACGAGCAGTACTTC CASIPATRASYGYEQYF many TRBV28 NA TRBJ2-7
TGTGCCAGCAGCTTAGGGGGCCTCGACCGGGGGGAATATGCTGGGGCCAACGTCCTGACTTTC CASSLGGLDRGEYAGANVLTF few TRBV7-3 NA TRBJ2-6
TGTGCCAGCAGTTCGCTAGCGGGAGAGGGAGATACGCAGTATTTT CASSSLAGEGDTQYF NA TRBV12-3/TRBV12-4 TRBD2 TRBJ2-3
TGTGCCAGCAGCTTGTCCGCGTCGAACACTGAAGCTTTCTTT CASSLSASNTEAFF many TRBV11-1 NA TRBJ1-1
TGTGCCATCAGTGCGGGCAGGGGTAACTACGAGCAGTACTTC CAISAGRGNYEQYF NA TRBV10-3 NA TRBJ2-7
TGTGCCAGCAGCTCCCCTCCGGGACAAGTCTCCTTC CASSSPPGQVSF many TRBV11-2 NA TRBJ1-2
TGTGCCAGCAGCCGATCGGGGCAGCTCTACGAGCAGTACTTC CASSRSGQLYEQYF few TRBV7-6 NA TRBJ2-7